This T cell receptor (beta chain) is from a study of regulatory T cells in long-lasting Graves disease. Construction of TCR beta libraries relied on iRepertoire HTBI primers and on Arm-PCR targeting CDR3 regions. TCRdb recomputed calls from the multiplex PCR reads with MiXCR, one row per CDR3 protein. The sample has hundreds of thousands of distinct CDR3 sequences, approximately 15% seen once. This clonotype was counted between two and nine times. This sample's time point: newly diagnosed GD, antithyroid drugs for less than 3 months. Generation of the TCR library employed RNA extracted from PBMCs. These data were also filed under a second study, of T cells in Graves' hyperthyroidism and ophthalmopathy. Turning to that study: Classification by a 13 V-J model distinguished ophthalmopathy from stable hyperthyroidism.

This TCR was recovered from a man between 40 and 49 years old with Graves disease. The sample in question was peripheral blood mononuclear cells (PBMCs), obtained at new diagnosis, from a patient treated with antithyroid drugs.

The DNA of the CDR3 is TGTGCCAGCAGTCGGGGGGTTCAAGAGACCCAGTACTTC. Translation: CASSRGVQETQYF. The rearrangement links TRBV7-3 to TRBJ2-5, with 7 bases lining up with TRBD2. CDR3 length equals 13 residues. Trimming removed 6 bases from V and 2 bases from J; junction bases left unmatched: 3. Per the germline V gene, CDR1 is SGHTA and CDR2 is FQGTGA.